The 17 T cell receptor beta chains below all came from one sample that was sequenced in a study of blood T cell repertoires in COVID-19 (dated by TCRdb to 2018 to 2020). The method behind the library was the immunoSEQ multiplex PCR assay. TCRdb took this table from immuneACCESS and kept in-frame rearrangements with V and J called. Such tables lack part of the clones; where checked against another copy, unresolved V genes explain under half of the gap, and the rest is unexplained. The table for this sample lists a few hundred thousand clones; 75% to 90% of them were counted only once. The ten most abundant clones make up 2% to 2.5% of the sample. Sequences were obtained from peripheral blood. The source is a man in his fifties with acute or convalescent COVID-19.

DNA for the CDR3: TGTGCCAGCAGAGGGGGGGACACCGGGGAGCTGTTTTTT. Its translation is CASRGGDTGELFF. This sequence joins TRBV21-1 and TRBJ2-2; the listed D gene, TRBD2, was not tested against the DNA. TRBV21-1 is shown as a pseudogene. The CDR3 spans 13 residues.

This clone was seen more than once but under ten times. Written as DNA, the CDR3 is TGTGCCAGCTCGCTGGGACAGGCCAGCAATCAGCCCCAGCATTTT. Its protein product is CASSLGQASNQPQHF. The chain recombines TRBV9 with TRBJ1-5; TRBD1 matches 8 bases. The germline gives CDR1 SGDLS, CDR2 YYNGEE. CDR3 length equals 15 residues. V was pared by 7 bases and J by 1 base, with 7 bases of the junction left unmatched. The full variable domain, with the rest looked up from reference TRBV9 and TRBJ1-5, is DSGVTQTPKHLITATGQRVTLRCSPRSGDLSVYWYQQSLDQGLQFLIQYYNGEERAKGNILERFSAQQFPDLHSELNLSSLELGDSALYFCASSLGQASNQPQHFGDGTRLSIL.

The J gene is TRBJ2-1, the V gene TRBV2; 13 nucleotides match TRBD2. This CDR3 has 17 amino acids. CDR1 is SNHLY, CDR2 FYNNEI, per germline. The V gene end was trimmed by 8 bases and the J gene end by 0 bases; junction bases not matched to a gene: 7. CDR3 residues: CASSGLAGAYSYNEQFF. CDR3 coding DNA: TGTGCCAGCTCCGGACTAGCGGGAGCCTACTCCTACAATGAGCAGTTCTTC.

This chain links TRBV19 with TRBJ2-5; perhaps TRBD1 as D (6 bases). There are 14 residues in the CDR3. Germline CDR1 reads LNHDA; CDR2 reads SQIVND (reference sequence). V lost 5 bases to trimming and J lost 3 bases, with 13 bases between them. In DNA, the CDR3 is TGTGCCAGTAGTCCGCGCCGGGACAAAGAGACCCAGTACTTC. It specifies CASSPRRDKETQYF.

This chain uses TRBV7-8 with TRBJ1-5; weak D call: TRBD1 (6 bases). The germline CDR1 and CDR2 sequences are SGHVS and FQNEAQ. V gave up 5 bases and J gave up 1 base, with 12 bases separating them. The CDR3 length is 15 residues. The CDR3 loop reads CASSRHRASNQPQHF. The CDR3 coding sequence is TGTGCCAGCAGCCGTCACAGGGCCAGCAATCAGCCCCAGCATTTT.

The CDR3 loop reads CASTLSHGETQYF. CDR3 nucleotides: TGTGCCAGCACCCTGAGTCACGGGGAGACCCAGTACTTC. V usage is TRBV7-8 and J usage is TRBJ2-5; no firm D call. CDR1 SGHVS and CDR2 FQNEAQ come from the germline V gene. V gave up 7 bases and J gave up 5 bases, with 14 bases separating them. This CDR3 contains 13 residues.

The chain combines TRBV3-1 (or the pseudogene TRBV3-2) with TRBJ2-7; TRBD1 matches at 7 bases. The V and J ends lost 2 bases and 4 bases, in that order; junction bases with no gene match: 11. This CDR3 is built from 16 residues. CDR1 LGHDT and CDR2 YNNKEL come from the germline V gene (reference sequence). CDR3 region: CASSQLRTGGVYEQYF. The DNA of the CDR3 is TGTGCCAGCAGCCAACTCCGGACAGGTGGGGTTTACGAGCAGTACTTC.

The chain couples TRBV18 to TRBJ1-4, with 7 bases lining up with TRBD1. CDR1 is KGHSH, CDR2 LQKENI, per germline. J was trimmed by 3 bases and V by 3 bases; bases with no gene match: 4. This CDR3 spans 15 amino acids. CDR3 coding DNA: TGTGCCAGCTCACCCTTACAGGGGTCTAATGAAAAACTGTTTTTT. Protein product: CASSPLQGSNEKLFF.

J is TRBJ1-3 and V is TRBV19, with 9 nucleotides matching TRBD1. This CDR3 is built from 14 residues. Germline CDR1 and CDR2: LNHDA and SQIVND (reference sequence). Unmatched junction bases numbered 5, after V lost 7 bases and J lost 4 bases. CDR3 bases: TGTGCCAGTATCCAACAGGGGGCGGGAAACACCATATATTTT. Its protein is CASIQQGAGNTIYF.

This chain uses TRBV7-9 with TRBJ1-2; TRBD1 is a possible D gene (5 bases). With 1 base removed from V and 2 bases from J, the gap between germline ends came to 11 bases. The CDR3 is 15 amino acids. The V gene's germline CDR1 is SEHNR and CDR2 FQNEAQ (reference sequence). The CDR3: CASSLGRGTNYGYTF. CDR3 nucleotide sequence: TGTGCCAGCAGCTTAGGACGGGGGACCAACTATGGCTACACCTTC.

V usage is TRBV5-1 and J usage is TRBJ2-3, with no clear D. CDR3 length: 15 residues. V was trimmed by 4 bases and J by 2 bases, leaving 14 bases between them. Looked up from germline, CDR1 is SGHRS and CDR2 is YFSETQ. This chain's CDR3 is CASSTDPGNTDTQYF. DNA of the CDR3: TGCGCCAGCAGCACCGACCCGGGTAACACAGATACGCAGTATTTT.

The rearrangement links TRBV3-1 (or the pseudogene TRBV3-2) to TRBJ1-3; TRBD1 is a possible D gene (6 bases). Trimming left V 4 bases short and J 6 bases short, with 16 bases between. The CDR3 is 15 residues long. Germline V gene lookup returns CDR1 LGHDT and CDR2 YNNKEL (reference sequence). As DNA, the CDR3 is TGTGCCAGCAGCCTGAATCAGGGGAAGGAAAACACCATATATTTT. Its translation: CASSLNQGKENTIYF.

The rearrangement links TRBV5-6 to TRBJ2-3; TRBD2 aligns across 7 bases. Looked up from germline, CDR1 is SGHDT and CDR2 is YYEEEE. CDR3 length equals 16 residues. V trimming: 6 bases; J trimming: 0 bases; junction bases outside the gene matches: 10. The CDR3 loop reads CASTQAWRGSTDTQYF. CDR3 sequence (DNA): TGTGCCAGCACCCAAGCCTGGCGGGGGAGCACAGATACGCAGTATTTT.

The genes are TRBV2 and TRBJ1-5, with D tentatively TRBD1 (6 bases). Germline CDR1 SNHLY, CDR2 FYNNEI. The length of the CDR3 is 14 residues. The V end was cut by 9 bases, the J end by 1 base, with 13 bases between. The CDR3 DNA reads as TGTGCCAGTCAGGGCAGGGGAAGCAATCAGCCCCAGCATTTT. Its protein is CASQGRGSNQPQHF.

This clone was seen once. V usage is TRBV6-5 and J usage is TRBJ1-1; a possible D gene is TRBD1 (6 bases). The V end was cut by 5 bases, the J end by 0 bases, with 10 bases between. The CDR3 has 14 amino acids. The germline CDR1 and CDR2 sequences are MNHEY and SVGAGI. The CDR3 DNA reads as TGTGCCAGCAGTCAGGGGACGGTGAACACTGAAGCTTTCTTT. Its translation is CASSQGTVNTEAFF.

The J gene is TRBJ2-7, the V gene TRBV7-9; TRBD1 matches 9 bases. The CDR3 spans 15 residues. V trimming: 0 bases; J trimming: 2 bases; junction bases outside the gene matches: 2. The germline V gene has CDR1 SEHNR and CDR2 FQNEAQ (reference sequence). The chain's CDR3 is CASSLAGQGAYEQYF. The CDR3 DNA reads as TGTGCCAGCAGCTTAGCGGGACAGGGCGCCTACGAGCAGTACTTC. The whole variable domain, remainder taken from reference TRBV7-9 and TRBJ2-7, is DTGVSQNPRHKITKRGQNVTFRCDPISEHNRLYWYRQTLGQGPEFLTYFQNEAQLEKSRLLSDRFSAERPKGSFSTLEIQRTEQGDSAMYLCASSLAGQGAYEQYFGPGTRLTVT.

This clone occurred once. The same CDR3 also results from other DNA sequences found in this sample. This rearrangement joins TRBV7-3 to TRBJ2-3; no definite D call. Germline loops: CDR1 SGHTA, CDR2 FQGTGA. The CDR3 contains 12 residues. V lost 4 bases and J 4 bases, leaving 6 bases between the germline ends. The CDR3 sequence: CASSSGSDTQYF. The DNA of the CDR3 is TGTGCCAGCAGCTCGGGTTCAGATACGCAGTATTTT.